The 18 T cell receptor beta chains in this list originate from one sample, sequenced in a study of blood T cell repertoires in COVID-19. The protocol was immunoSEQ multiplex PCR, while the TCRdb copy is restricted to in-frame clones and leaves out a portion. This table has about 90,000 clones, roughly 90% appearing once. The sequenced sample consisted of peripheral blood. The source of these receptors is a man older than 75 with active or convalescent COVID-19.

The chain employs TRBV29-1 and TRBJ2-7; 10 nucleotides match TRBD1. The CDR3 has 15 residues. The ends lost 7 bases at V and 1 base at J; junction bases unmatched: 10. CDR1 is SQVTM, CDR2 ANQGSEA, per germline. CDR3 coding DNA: TGCAGCGGCACGAAACCGGGACAGGGGTCCTACGAGCAGTACTTC. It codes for CSGTKPGQGSYEQYF.

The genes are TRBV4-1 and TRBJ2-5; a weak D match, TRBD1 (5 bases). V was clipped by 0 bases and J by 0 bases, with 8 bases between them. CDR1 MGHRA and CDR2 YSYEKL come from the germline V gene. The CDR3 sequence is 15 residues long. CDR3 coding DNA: TGCGCCAGCAGCCAAGAGGGGCCGTACCAAGAGACCCAGTACTTC. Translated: CASSQEGPYQETQYF.

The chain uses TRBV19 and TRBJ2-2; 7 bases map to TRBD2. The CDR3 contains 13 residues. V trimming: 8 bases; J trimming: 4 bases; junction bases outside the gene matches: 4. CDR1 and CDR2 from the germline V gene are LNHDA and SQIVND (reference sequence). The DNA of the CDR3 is TGTGCCAGTCGTCGGGAGGTCACCGGGGAGCTGTTTTTT. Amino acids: CASRREVTGELFF.

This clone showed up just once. CDR3 bases: TGTGCCAGCACCCCGACAGTTTTCTATGGCTACACCTTC. Residues: CASTPTVFYGYTF. V gene TRBV6-5 combines with J gene TRBJ1-2, with a possible D match to TRBD1 (5 bases). Germline CDR1 is MNHEY and CDR2 is SVGAGI. V was trimmed by 7 bases and J by 4 bases, leaving 13 bases between them. CDR3 size: 13 residues.

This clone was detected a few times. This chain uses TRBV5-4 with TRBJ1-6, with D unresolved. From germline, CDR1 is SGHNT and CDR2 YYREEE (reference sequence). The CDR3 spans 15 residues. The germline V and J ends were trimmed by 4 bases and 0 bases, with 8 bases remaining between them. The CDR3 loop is CASSIDSSYNSPLHF. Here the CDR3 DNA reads TGTGCCAGCAGCATCGATAGCTCCTATAATTCACCCCTCCACTTT.

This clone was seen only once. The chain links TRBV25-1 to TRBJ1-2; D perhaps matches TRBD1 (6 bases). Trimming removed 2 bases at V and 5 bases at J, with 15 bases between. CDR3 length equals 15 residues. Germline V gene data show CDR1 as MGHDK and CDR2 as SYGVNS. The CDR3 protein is CASSETSGVRYGYTF. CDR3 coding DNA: TGTGCCAGCAGTGAAACTTCAGGGGTTAGGTATGGCTACACCTTC.

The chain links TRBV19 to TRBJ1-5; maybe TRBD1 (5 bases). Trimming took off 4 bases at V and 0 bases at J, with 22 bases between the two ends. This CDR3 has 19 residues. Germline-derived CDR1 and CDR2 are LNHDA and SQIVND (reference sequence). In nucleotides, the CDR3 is TGTGCCAGTAGTAAATGGGGAGGGGCCCAATCGGGTAGCAATCAGCCCCAGCATTTT. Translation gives CASSKWGGAQSGSNQPQHF.

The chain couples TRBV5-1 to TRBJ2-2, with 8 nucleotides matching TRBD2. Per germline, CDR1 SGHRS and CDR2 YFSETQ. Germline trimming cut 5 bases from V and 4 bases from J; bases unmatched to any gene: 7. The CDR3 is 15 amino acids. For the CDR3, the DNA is TGCGCCAGCAGTGCCACTAGCGGCACCACCGGGGAGCTGTTTTTT. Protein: CASSATSGTTGELFF. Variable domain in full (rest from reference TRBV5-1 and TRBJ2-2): KAGVTQTPRYLIKTRGQQVTLSCSPISGHRSVSWYQQTPGQGLQFLFEYFSETQRNKGNFPGRFSGRQFSNSRSEMNVSTLELGDSALYLCASSATSGTTGELFFGEGSRLTVL.

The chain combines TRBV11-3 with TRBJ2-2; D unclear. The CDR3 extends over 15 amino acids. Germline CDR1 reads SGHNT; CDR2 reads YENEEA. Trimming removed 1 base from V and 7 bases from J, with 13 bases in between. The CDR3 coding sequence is TGTGCCAGCAGCTTAGTTCCCGGTCCCCGCGGGGAGCTGTTTTTT. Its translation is CASSLVPGPRGELFF.

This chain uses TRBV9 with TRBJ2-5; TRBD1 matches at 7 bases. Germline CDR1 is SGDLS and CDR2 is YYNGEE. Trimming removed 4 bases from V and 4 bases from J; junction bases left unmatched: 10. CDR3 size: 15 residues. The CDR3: CASSPKGGAVETQYF. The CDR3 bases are TGTGCCAGCAGCCCGAAAGGGGGCGCGGTAGAGACCCAGTACTTC.

CDR3 residues: CASSPPGTKETQYF. CDR3 in DNA: TGTGCCAGCTCACCACCCGGGACAAAAGAGACCCAGTACTTC. The chain joins TRBV18 to TRBJ2-5; tentative D call: TRBD1 (6 bases). The CDR3 extends over 14 amino acids. Per the germline V gene, CDR1 is KGHSH and CDR2 is LQKENI. V shed 0 bases and J shed 3 bases, with 8 bases lying between them.

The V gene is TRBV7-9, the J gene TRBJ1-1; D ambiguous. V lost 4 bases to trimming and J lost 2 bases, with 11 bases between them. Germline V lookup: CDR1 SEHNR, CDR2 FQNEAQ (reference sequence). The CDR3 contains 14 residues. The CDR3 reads CASSSYSSNTEAFF. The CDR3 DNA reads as TGTGCCAGCAGCTCCTATAGCAGCAACACTGAAGCTTTCTTT.

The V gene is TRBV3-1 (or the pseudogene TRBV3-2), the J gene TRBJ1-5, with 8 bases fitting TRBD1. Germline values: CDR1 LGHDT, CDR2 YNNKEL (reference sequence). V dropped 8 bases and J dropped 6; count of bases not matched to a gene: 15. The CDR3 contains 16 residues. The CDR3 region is CASQDMDRECCQPQHF. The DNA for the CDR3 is TGTGCCAGCCAAGATATGGACAGGGAGTGTTGTCAGCCCCAGCATTTT.

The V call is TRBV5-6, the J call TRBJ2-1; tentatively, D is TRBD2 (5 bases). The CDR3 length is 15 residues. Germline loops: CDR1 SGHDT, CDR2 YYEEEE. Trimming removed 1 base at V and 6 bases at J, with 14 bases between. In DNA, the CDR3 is TGTGCCAGCAGCTTGCTCCAGCGGCAAGGCAATGAGCAGTTCTTC. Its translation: CASSLLQRQGNEQFF.

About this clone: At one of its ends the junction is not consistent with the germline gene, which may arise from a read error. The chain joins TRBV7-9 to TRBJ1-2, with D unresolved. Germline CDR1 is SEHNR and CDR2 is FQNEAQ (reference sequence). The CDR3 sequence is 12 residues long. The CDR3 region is CASSLGPTVSAF. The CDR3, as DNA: TGTGCCAGCAGCTTAGGCCCAACAGTCTCGGCCTTC.

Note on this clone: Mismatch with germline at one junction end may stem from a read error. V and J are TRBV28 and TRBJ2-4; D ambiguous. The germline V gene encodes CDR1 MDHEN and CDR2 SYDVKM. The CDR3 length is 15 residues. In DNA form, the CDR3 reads TGTGCAAGCAGTTTATGGGGTACCGGAGCTGACATTCAGTACTTC. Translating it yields CASSLWGTGADIQYF.

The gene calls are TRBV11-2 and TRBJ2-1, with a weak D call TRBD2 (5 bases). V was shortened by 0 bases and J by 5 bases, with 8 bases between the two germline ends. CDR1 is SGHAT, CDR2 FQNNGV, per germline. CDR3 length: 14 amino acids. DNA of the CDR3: TGTGCCAGCAGCTTAGAGCTAGCTCACAATGAGCAGTTCTTC. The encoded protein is CASSLELAHNEQFF.

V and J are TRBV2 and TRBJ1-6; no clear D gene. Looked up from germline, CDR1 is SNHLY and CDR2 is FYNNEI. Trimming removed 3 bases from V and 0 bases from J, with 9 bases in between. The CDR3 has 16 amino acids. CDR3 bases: TGTGCCAGCAGTGATCGGAGGAGCTCCTATAATTCACCCCTCCACTTT. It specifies CASSDRRSSYNSPLHF. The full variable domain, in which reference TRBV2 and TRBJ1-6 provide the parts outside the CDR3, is EPEVTQTPSHQVTQMGQEVILRCVPISNHLYFYWYRQILGQKVEFLVSFYNNEISEKSEIFDDQFSVERPDGSNFTLKIRSTKLEDSAMYFCASSDRRSSYNSPLHFGNGTRLTVT.